This TCR beta chain was sequenced for a study of T cells after somatic rescue of genetic block. The repertoire was sequenced with immunoSEQ multiplex PCR; TCRdb's copy has only in-frame clones and lacks some. Counted here are roughly 92,000 clones, 90% occurring once; the ten biggest clones make up roughly 1.5%. V gave up 2 bases and J gave up 2 bases, with 15 bases separating them. The CDR3 runs to 15 residues. The germline CDR1 and CDR2 sequences are GTSNPN and SVGIG (reference sequence). The clonotype was recovered from a young woman. Sequencing was performed on peripheral blood mononuclear cells (PBMCs). This chain joins TRBV30 and TRBJ1-2; D gene unclear. The CDR3: CAWSNRGKGNYGYTF. In DNA, the CDR3 is TGTGCCTGGAGTAATCGGGGTAAGGGCAACTATGGCTACACCTTC.